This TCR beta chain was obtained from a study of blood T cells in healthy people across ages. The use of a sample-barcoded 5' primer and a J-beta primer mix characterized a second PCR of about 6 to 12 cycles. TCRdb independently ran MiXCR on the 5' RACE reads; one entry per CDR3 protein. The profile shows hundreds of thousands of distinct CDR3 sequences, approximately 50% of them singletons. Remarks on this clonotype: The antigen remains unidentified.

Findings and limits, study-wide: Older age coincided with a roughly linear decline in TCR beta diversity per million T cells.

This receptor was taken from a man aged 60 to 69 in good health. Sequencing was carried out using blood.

The CDR3 here is CASGGLAGASTDTQYF. The CDR3 DNA sequence: TGTGCCAGCGGGGGACTAGCGGGCGCTAGCACAGATACGCAGTATTTT. The chain links TRBV28 to TRBJ2-3, with 12 bases matching TRBD2. With 8 bases clipped from V and 0 bases from J, the junction kept 6 bases outside the gene matches. This CDR3 spans 16 amino acids. The V gene's germline CDR1 is MDHEN and CDR2 SYDVKM.